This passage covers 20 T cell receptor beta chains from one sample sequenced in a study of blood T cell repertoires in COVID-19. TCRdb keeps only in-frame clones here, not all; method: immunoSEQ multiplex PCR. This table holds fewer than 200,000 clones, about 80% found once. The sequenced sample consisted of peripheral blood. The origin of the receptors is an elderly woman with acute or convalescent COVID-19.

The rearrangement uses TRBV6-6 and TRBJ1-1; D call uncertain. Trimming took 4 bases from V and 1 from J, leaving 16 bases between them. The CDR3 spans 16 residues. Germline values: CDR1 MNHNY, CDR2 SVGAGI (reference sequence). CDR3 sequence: CASSSPRPRGNTEAFF. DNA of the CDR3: TGTGCCAGCAGTTCCCCTCGACCTCGGGGGAACACTGAAGCTTTCTTT.

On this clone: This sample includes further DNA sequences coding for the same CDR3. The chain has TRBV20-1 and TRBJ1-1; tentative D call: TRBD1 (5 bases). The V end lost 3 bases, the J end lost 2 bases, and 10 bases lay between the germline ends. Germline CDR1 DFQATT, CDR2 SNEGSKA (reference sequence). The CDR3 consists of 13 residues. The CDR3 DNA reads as TGCAGTGCTAGTGGGGGGGTAAACACTGAAGCTTTCTTT. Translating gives CSASGGVNTEAFF.

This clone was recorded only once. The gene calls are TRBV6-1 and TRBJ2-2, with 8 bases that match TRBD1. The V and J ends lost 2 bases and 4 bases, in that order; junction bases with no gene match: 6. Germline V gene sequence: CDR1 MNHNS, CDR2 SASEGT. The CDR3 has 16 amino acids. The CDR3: CASSEWTGYTTGELFF. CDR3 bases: TGTGCCAGCAGTGAATGGACAGGGTATACCACCGGGGAGCTGTTTTTT.

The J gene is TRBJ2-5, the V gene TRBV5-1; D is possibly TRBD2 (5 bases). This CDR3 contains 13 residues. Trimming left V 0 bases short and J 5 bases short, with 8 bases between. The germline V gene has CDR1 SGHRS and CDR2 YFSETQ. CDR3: CASSLGTGETQYF. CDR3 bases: TGCGCCAGCAGCTTGGGGACGGGGGAGACCCAGTACTTC. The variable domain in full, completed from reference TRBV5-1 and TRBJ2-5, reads KAGVTQTPRYLIKTRGQQVTLSCSPISGHRSVSWYQQTPGQGLQFLFEYFSETQRNKGNFPGRFSGRQFSNSRSEMNVSTLELGDSALYLCASSLGTGETQYFGPGTRLLVL.

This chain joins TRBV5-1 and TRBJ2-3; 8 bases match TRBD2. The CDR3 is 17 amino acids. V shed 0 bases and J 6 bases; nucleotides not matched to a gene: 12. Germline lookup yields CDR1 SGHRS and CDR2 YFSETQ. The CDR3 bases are TGCGCCAGCAGCTTGGAAACCAGCGGGAGTCCCCGTGATACGCAGTATTTT. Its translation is CASSLETSGSPRDTQYF.

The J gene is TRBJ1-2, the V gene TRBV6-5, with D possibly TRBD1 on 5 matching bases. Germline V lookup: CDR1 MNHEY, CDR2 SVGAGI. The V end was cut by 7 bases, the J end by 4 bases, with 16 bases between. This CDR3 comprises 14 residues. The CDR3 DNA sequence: TGTGCCAGCATTATAGGCAGGGATAGCTATGGCTACACCTTC. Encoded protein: CASIIGRDSYGYTF.

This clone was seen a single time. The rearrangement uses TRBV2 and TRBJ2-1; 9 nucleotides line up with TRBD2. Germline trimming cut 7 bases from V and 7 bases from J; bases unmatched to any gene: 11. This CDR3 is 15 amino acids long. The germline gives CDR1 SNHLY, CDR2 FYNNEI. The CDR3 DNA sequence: TGTGCCAGCACTAGACTAGCGGAGCGGACAAATGAGCAGTTCTTC. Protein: CASTRLAERTNEQFF.

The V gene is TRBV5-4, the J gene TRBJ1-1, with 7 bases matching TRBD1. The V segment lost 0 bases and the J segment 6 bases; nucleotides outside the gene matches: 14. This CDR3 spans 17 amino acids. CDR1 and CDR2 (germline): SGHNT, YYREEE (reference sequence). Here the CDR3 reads CASSLESTGYGLAEAFF. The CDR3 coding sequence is TGTGCCAGCAGCTTGGAGTCGACAGGGTATGGCTTAGCTGAAGCTTTCTTT.

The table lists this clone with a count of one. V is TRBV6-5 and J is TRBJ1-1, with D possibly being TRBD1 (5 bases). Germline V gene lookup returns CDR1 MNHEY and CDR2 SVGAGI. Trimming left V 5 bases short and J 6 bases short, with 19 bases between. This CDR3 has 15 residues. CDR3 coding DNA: TGTGCCAGCAGTCAAACGGGCTGGCGGGGGGCTGAAGCTTTCTTT. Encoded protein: CASSQTGWRGAEAFF.

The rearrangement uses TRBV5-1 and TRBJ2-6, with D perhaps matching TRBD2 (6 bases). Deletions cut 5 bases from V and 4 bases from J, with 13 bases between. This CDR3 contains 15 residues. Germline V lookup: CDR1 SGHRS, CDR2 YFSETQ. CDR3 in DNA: TGCGCCAGCAGGGCGACAGCGGGCGGGGCCAACGTCCTGACTTTC. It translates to CASRATAGGANVLTF.

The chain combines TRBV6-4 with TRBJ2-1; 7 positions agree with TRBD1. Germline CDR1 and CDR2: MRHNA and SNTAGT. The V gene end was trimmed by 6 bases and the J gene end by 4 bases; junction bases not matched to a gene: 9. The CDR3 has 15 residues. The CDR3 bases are TGTGCCAGCAGCTCTAGGGCAGGGGGTTACAATGAGCAGTTCTTC. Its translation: CASSSRAGGYNEQFF.

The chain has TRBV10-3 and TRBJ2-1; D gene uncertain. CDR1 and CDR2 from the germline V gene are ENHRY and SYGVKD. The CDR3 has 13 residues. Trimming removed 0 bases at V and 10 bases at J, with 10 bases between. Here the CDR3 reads CAISESPVGEQFF. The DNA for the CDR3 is TGTGCCATCAGTGAGTCCCCTGTGGGCGAGCAGTTCTTC.

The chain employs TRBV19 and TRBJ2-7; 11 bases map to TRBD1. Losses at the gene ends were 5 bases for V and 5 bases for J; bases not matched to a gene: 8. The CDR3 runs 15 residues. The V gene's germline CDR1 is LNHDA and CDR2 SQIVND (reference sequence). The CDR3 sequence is CASSRRTGGTDEQYF. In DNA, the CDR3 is TGTGCCAGTAGTCGTCGGACAGGGGGCACCGACGAGCAGTACTTC.

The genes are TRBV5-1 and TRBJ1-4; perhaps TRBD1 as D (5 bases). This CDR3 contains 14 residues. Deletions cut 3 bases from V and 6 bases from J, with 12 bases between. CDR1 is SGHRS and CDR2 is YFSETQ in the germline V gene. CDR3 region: CASSSQGVDEKLFF. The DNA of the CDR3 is TGCGCCAGCAGCTCGCAGGGTGTTGATGAAAAACTGTTTTTT. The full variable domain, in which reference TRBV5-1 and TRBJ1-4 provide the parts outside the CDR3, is KAGVTQTPRYLIKTRGQQVTLSCSPISGHRSVSWYQQTPGQGLQFLFEYFSETQRNKGNFPGRFSGRQFSNSRSEMNVSTLELGDSALYLCASSSQGVDEKLFFGSGTQLSVL.

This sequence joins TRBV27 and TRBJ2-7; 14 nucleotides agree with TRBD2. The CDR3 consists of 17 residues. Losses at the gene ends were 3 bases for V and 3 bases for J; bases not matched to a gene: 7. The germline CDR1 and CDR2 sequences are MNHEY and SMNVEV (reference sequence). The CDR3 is CASSFRTSGRTYYEQYF. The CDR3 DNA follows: TGTGCCAGCAGTTTCAGGACTAGCGGGAGGACCTACTACGAGCAGTACTTC.

The CDR3 DNA reads TGCGCCAGCAGTCGGATGCTAGCGGGAGGCTGGAAAGAAGAGACCCAGTACTTC. Its translation is CASSRMLAGGWKEETQYF. The genes are TRBV5-1 and TRBJ2-5, with TRBD2 matching 11 bases. After removal of 5 bases from V and 3 bases from J, the junction contained 15 bases not matched to a gene. Germline loops: CDR1 SGHRS, CDR2 YFSETQ. The CDR3 consists of 18 residues.

The CDR3 reads CASRTAAGTREQYF. CDR3 in DNA: TGTGCCAGTCGAACGGCGGCAGGGACTAGGGAGCAGTACTTC. The chain links TRBV19 to TRBJ2-7; 8 positions agree with TRBD2. CDR1 LNHDA and CDR2 SQIVND come from the germline V gene (reference sequence). Trimming at V came to 8 bases and at J to 7 bases, leaving 13 bases not matched to a gene. The CDR3 is 14 residues long.

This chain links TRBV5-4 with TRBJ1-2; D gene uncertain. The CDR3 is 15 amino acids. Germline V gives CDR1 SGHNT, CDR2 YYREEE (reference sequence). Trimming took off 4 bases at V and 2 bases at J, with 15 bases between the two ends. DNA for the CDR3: TGTGCCAGCAGCGTGGGGATGGGCCTGAACTATGGCTACACCTTC. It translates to CASSVGMGLNYGYTF. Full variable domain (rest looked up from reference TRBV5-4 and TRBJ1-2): ETGVTQSPTHLIKTRGQQVTLRCSSQSGHNTVSWYQQALGQGPQFIFQYYREEENGRGNFPPRFSGLQFPNYSSELNVNALELDDSALYLCASSVGMGLNYGYTFGSGTRLTVV.

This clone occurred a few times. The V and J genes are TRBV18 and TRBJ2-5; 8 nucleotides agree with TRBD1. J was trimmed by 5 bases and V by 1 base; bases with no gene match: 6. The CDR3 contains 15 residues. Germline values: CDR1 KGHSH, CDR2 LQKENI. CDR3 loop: CASSPRTGSGETQYF. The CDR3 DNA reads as TGTGCCAGCTCACCACGGACAGGGAGTGGTGAGACCCAGTACTTC.

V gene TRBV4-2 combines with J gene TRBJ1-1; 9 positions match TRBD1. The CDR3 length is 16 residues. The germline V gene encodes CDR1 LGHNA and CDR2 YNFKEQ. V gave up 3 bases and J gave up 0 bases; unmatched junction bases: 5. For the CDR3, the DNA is TGTGCCAGCAGCCAGATAACAGGGGGCGTGAACACTGAAGCTTTCTTT. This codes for CASSQITGGVNTEAFF.